This TCR beta chain was captured in a study of pediatric ulcerative colitis. Study-level background: Ulcerative colitis patients had pancolitis or left-sided colitis, with confirming histology.

This clone was picked up one time. Its specificity is not known. During colonoscopy, one to two rectal pinch biopsies were collected. No immunosuppressive drugs were given to ulcerative colitis patients before diagnostic colonoscopy. Overall study findings and caveats: No controls had the two rectal clonotypes shared by ulcerative colitis patients. In rectum, acute severe colitis had expanded clones and less diversity.

The repertoire was sequenced with immunoSEQ multiplex PCR; TCRdb's copy has only in-frame clones and lacks some. The sample carries roughly 45,000 clones, 78% recorded once. Sequencing was performed on gut tissue. The sequence was collected from a girl aged 10 to 17 with moderate ulcerative colitis.

This CDR3 reads CASSWSGTDTQYF. Here the CDR3 DNA reads TGTGCCAGCAGCTGGAGCGGCACAGATACGCAGTATTTT. V and J are TRBV5-4 and TRBJ2-3; D is undetermined. CDR1 SGHNT and CDR2 YYREEE come from the germline V gene (reference sequence). CDR3 length equals 13 residues. The ends were cut back, 3 bases at V and 1 base at J, with 6 bases in the middle.